The T cell receptor beta chain described here comes from a study of blood T cell repertoires in COVID-19. Study-wide background: The samples span acute and convalescent COVID-19 from the United States, Italy and Spain. T cells, B-cell-depleted T cells, or PBMCs provided the cDNA or gDNA that served as material.

Germline assignment: CDR1 MNHEY and CDR2 SVGAGI. Losses at the gene ends were 5 bases for V and 4 bases for J; bases not matched to a gene: 5. The CDR3 spans 14 residues. Per the original data handling: How many nucleated cells were present was estimated from reference gene primer amplification. Produced via immunoSEQ multiplex PCR; TCRdb's table is partial and in-frame only. V and J calls and clone size are copied from that table; D and trimming were computed from the DNA. The table lists approximately 260,000 clones, around 85% of them singletons. The material sequenced was peripheral blood. The receptor's source is a woman of 80 years or more with acute or convalescent COVID-19. The chain links TRBV6-5 to TRBJ1-1, with 9 bases fitting TRBD1. The CDR3 reads CASSRDRAFTEAFF. The CDR3 DNA reads as TGTGCCAGCAGTCGGGACAGGGCATTCACTGAAGCTTTCTTT.